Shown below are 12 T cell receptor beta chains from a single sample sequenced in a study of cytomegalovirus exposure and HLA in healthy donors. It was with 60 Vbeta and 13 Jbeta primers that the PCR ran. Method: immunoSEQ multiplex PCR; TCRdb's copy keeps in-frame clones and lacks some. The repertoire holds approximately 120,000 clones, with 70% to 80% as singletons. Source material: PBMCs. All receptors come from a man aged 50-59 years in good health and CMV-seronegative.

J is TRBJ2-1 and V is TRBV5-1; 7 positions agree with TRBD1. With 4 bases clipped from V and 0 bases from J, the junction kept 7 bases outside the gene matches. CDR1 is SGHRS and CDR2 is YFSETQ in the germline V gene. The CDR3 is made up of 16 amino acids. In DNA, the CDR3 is TGCGCCAGCAGCGTTCCAGGGGGAAACTCCTACAATGAGCAGTTCTTC. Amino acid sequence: CASSVPGGNSYNEQFF.

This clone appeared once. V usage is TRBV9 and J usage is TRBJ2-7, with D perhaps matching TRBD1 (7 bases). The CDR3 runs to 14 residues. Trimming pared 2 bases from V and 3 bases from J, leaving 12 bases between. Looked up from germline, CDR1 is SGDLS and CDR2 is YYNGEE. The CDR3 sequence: CASSVRGDYYEQYF. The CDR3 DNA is TGTGCCAGCAGCGTCAGGGGGGATTACTACGAGCAGTACTTC.

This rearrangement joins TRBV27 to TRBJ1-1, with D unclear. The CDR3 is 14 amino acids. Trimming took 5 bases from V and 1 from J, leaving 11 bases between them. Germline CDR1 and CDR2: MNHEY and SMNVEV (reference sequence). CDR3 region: CASSPLPGNTEAFF. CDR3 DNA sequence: TGTGCCAGCAGTCCCCTCCCCGGGAACACTGAAGCTTTCTTT.

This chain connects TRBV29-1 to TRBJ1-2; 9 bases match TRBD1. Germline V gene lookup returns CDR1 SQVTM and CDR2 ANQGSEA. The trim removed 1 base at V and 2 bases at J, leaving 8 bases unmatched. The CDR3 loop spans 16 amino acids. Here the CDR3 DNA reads TGCAGCGTTGAAGGGAAGGACAGGGGCCCCAACTATGGCTACACCTTC. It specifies CSVEGKDRGPNYGYTF.

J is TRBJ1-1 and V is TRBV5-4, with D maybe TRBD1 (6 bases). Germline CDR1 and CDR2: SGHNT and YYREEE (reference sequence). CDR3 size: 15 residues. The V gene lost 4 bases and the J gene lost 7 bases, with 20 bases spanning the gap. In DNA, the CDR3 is TGTGCCAGCAGCACCCGGACAGTCACCTCGGGTGAAGCTTTCTTT. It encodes CASSTRTVTSGEAFF.

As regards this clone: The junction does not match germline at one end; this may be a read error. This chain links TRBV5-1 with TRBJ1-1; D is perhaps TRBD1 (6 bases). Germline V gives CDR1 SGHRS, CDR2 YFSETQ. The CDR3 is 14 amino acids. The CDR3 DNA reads TGCGCCAGCAGCTTGGACAGGGCGTCCACTGAAGCTCTCTTT. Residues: CASSLDRASTEALF.

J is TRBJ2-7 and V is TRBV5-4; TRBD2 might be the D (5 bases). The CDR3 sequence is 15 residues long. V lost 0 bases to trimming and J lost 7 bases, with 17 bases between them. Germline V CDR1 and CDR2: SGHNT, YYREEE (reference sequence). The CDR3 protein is CASSLDLMASGEQYF. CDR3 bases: TGTGCCAGCAGCTTGGATCTCATGGCCTCGGGAGAGCAGTACTTC.

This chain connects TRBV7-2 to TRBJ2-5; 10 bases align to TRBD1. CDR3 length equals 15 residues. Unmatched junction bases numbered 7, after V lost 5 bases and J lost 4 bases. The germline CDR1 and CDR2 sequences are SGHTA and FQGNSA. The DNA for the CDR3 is TGTGCCAGCAGCGCACCGACAGGGGGCTTAGAGACCCAGTACTTC. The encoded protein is CASSAPTGGLETQYF.

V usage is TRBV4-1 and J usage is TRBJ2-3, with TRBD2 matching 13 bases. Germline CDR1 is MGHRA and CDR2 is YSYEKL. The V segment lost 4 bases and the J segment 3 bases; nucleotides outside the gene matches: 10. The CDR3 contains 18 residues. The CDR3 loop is CASSPGLAGVFGTDTQYF. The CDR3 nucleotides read TGCGCCAGCAGCCCTGGACTAGCGGGAGTCTTTGGGACAGATACGCAGTATTTT.

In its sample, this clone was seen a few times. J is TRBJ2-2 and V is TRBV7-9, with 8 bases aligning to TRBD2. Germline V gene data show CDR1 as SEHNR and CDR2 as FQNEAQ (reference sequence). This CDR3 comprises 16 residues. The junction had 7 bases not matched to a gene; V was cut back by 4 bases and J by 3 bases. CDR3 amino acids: CASSSARGGDTGELFF. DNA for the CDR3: TGTGCCAGCAGCTCAGCCCGGGGGGGGGACACCGGGGAGCTGTTTTTT.

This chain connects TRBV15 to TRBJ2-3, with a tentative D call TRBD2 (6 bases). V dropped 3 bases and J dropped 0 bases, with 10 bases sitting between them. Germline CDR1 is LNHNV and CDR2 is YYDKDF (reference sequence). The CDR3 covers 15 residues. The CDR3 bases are TGTGCCACCAGCAGCGCTAGCGCTAGCACAGATACGCAGTATTTT. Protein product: CATSSASASTDTQYF. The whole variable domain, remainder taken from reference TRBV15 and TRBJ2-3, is DAMVIQNPRYQVTQFGKPVTLSCSQTLNHNVMYWYQQKSSQAPKLLFHYYDKDFNNEADTPDNFQSRRPNTSFCFLDIRSPGLGDTAMYLCATSSASASTDTQYFGPGTRLTVL.

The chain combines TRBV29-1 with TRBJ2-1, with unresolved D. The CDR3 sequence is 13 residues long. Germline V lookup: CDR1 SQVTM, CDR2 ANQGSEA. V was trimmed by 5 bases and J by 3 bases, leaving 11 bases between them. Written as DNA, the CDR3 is TGCAGCGTTACGCAAGCTCTCTACAATGAGCAGTTCTTC. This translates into CSVTQALYNEQFF.